These T cell receptor beta chains were read from a single sample in a study of cytomegalovirus exposure and HLA in healthy donors. Here immunoSEQ multiplex PCR was the method, and the copy in TCRdb shows in-frame clones only, minus some. The data hold 130,000 or so clones, with about 78% observed a single time. Sequences were obtained from PBMCs. The receptor source for this set is a female donor in good health and CMV-seronegative. The CDR3 runs from the conserved cysteine through the conserved F or W. D genes are given only for firm matches. Size tells how often a clone was seen (once, few, many) or the class of an expanded clone, and some rows leave it out.

V: TRBV30; length: 13; size: NA; D: TRBD2; J: TRBJ2-3; CDR3: CAWGTSGIDTQYF; DNA: TGTGCCTGGGGGACTAGCGGGATAGATACGCAGTATTTT
V: TRBV5-1; length: 14; size: NA; D: NA; J: TRBJ1-5; CDR3: CASSFEGRGQPQHF; DNA: TGCGCCAGCAGCTTCGAGGGCAGGGGCCAGCCCCAGCATTTT
V: TRBV15; length: 14; size: few; D: TRBD1; J: TRBJ1-4; CDR3: CATSGIGGSEKLFF; DNA: TGTGCCACCAGCGGGATAGGGGGCAGTGAAAAACTGTTTTTT
V: TRBV19; length: 13; size: NA; D: NA; J: TRBJ2-5; CDR3: CASSAGQQETQYF; DNA: TGTGCCAGTAGTGCCGGACAGCAAGAGACCCAGTACTTC
V: TRBV7-9; length: 14; size: NA; D: TRBD2; J: TRBJ2-3; CDR3: CASSFGLAADTQYF; DNA: TGTGCCAGCAGCTTCGGACTAGCGGCAGATACGCAGTATTTT
V: TRBV2; length: 14; size: NA; D: NA; J: TRBJ2-7; CDR3: CASRARLFSYEQYF; DNA: TGTGCCAGCAGGGCAAGACTATTCTCCTACGAGCAGTACTTC
V: TRBV7-9; length: 14; size: NA; D: NA; J: TRBJ1-2; CDR3: CASRPVADYYGYTF; DNA: TGTGCCAGCAGACCAGTGGCCGACTACTATGGCTACACCTTC
V: TRBV20-1; length: 11; size: NA; D: NA; J: TRBJ2-1; CDR3: CSAIRENEQFF; DNA: TGCAGTGCTATTCGGGAGAATGAGCAGTTCTTC
V: TRBV5-1; length: 12; size: NA; D: NA; J: TRBJ2-7; CDR3: CASSSRTYEQYF; DNA: TGCGCCAGCAGCTCCCGTACCTACGAGCAGTACTTC
V: TRBV5-1; length: 14; size: NA; D: NA; J: TRBJ1-4; CDR3: CASSLGQSNEKLFF; DNA: TGCGCCAGCAGCTTGGGACAGTCTAATGAAAAACTGTTTTTT
V: TRBV30; length: 15; size: NA; D: TRBD1; J: TRBJ1-2; CDR3: CAWSPGGTGYHGYTF; DNA: TGTGCCTGGAGTCCTGGAGGGACAGGGTATCATGGCTACACCTTC
V: TRBV5-1; length: 12; size: once; D: NA; J: TRBJ1-2; CDR3: CASSLDSYGYTF; DNA: TGCGCCAGCAGCTTAGACAGCTATGGCTACACCTTC
V: TRBV4-1; length: 14; size: medium-sized; D: NA; J: TRBJ2-7; CDR3: CASSYLALSYEQYF; DNA: TGCGCCAGCAGCTACCTAGCGCTGTCCTACGAGCAGTACTTC
V: TRBV6-1; length: 12; size: NA; D: TRBD1; J: TRBJ1-4; CDR3: CASIGQGEKLFF; DNA: TGTGCCAGCATCGGACAGGGGGAAAAACTGTTTTTT
V: TRBV7-2; length: 15; size: once; D: NA; J: TRBJ1-5; CDR3: CASSISGAGIQPQHF; DNA: TGTGCCAGCAGCATCTCAGGGGCGGGTATTCAGCCCCAGCATTTT
V: TRBV29-1; length: 12; size: NA; D: TRBD2; J: TRBJ2-3; CDR3: CSVGAGADTQYF; DNA: TGCAGCGTGGGAGCGGGAGCCGATACGCAGTATTTT
V: TRBV7-8; length: 17; size: NA; D: TRBD1; J: TRBJ1-4; CDR3: CASSSPRDRANNEKLFF; DNA: TGTGCCAGCAGCTCCCCCCGGGACAGGGCAAATAATGAAAAACTGTTTTTT